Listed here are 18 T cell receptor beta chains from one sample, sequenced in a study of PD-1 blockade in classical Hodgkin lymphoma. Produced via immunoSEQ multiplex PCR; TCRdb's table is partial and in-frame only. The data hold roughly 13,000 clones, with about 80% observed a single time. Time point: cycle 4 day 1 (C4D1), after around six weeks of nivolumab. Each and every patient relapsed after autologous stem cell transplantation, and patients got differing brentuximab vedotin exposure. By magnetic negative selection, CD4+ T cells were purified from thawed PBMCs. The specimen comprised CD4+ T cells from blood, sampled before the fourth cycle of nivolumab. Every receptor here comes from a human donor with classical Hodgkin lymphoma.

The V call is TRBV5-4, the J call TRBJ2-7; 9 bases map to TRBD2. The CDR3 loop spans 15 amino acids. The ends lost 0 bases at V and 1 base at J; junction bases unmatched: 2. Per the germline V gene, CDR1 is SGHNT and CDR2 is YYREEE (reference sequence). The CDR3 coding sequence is TGTGCCAGCAGCTTGGGTAGCGGGAGATCCTACGAGCAGTACTTC. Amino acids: CASSLGSGRSYEQYF.

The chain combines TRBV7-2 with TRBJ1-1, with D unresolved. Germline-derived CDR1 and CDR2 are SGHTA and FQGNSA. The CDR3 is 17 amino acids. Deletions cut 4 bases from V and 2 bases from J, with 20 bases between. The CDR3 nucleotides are TGTGCCAGCAGCTCGGTGAGGCCGTCGAAAACCAACACTGAAGCTTTCTTT. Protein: CASSSVRPSKTNTEAFF.

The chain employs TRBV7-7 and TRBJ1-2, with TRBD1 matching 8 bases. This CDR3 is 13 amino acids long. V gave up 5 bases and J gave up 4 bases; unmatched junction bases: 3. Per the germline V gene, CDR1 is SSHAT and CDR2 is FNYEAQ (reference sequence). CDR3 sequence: CASSPGTGYGYTF. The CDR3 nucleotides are TGTGCCAGCAGCCCCGGGACAGGCTATGGCTACACCTTC.

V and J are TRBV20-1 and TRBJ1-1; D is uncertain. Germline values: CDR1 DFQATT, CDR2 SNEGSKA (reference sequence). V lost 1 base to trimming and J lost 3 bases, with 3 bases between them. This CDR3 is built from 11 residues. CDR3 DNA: TGCAGTGCTAGAGTTGACACTGAAGCTTTCTTT. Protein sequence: CSARVDTEAFF.

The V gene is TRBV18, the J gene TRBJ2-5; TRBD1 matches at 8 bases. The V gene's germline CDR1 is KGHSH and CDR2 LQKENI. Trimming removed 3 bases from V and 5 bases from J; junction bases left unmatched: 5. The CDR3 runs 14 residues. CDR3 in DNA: TGTGCCAGCTCACCCGACAGGGGTTACGAGACCCAGTACTTC. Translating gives CASSPDRGYETQYF.

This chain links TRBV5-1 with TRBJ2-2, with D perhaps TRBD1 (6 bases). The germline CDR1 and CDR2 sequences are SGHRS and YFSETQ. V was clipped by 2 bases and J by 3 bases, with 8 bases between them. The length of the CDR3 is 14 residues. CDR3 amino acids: CASSFRTDTGELFF. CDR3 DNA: TGCGCCAGCAGCTTTCGGACAGACACCGGGGAGCTGTTTTTT.

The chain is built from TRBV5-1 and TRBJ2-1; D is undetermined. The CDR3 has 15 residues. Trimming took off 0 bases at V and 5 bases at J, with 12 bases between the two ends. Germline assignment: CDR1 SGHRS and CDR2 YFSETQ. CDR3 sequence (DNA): TGCGCCAGCAGCTTGGGGGTCTCCGAAAACAATGAGCAGTTCTTC. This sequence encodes CASSLGVSENNEQFF.

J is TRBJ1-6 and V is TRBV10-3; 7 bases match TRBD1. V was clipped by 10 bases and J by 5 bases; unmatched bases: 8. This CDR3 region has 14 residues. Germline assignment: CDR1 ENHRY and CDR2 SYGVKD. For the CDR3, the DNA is TGTGCCACCAACAGGGGTCGTAATAATTCACCCCTCCACTTT. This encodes CATNRGRNNSPLHF.

The CDR3 region has the DNA TGCGCCAGCAGCCAGCCAGGAGGAACCTACTATGGCTACACCTTC. It translates to CASSQPGGTYYGYTF. This rearrangement joins TRBV4-1 to TRBJ1-2; no firm D call. CDR1 and CDR2 from the germline V gene are MGHRA and YSYEKL. CDR3 length equals 15 residues. With 3 bases removed from V and 3 bases from J, the gap between germline ends came to 14 bases.

The CDR3 protein is CASSLRLAGNSYEQYF. CDR3 coding DNA: TGTGCCAGCAGTCTCAGACTAGCGGGAAACTCCTACGAGCAGTACTTC. V and J are TRBV27 and TRBJ2-7; the match to TRBD2 covers 11 bases. J was trimmed by 0 bases and V by 5 bases; bases with no gene match: 6. Per germline, CDR1 MNHEY and CDR2 SMNVEV (reference sequence). CDR3 length equals 16 residues.

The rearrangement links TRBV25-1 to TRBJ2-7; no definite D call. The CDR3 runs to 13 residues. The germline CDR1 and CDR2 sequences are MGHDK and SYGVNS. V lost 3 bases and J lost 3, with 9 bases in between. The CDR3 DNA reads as TGTGCCAGCAGTGACAGCCTCCTCTACGAGCAGTACTTC. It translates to CASSDSLLYEQYF.

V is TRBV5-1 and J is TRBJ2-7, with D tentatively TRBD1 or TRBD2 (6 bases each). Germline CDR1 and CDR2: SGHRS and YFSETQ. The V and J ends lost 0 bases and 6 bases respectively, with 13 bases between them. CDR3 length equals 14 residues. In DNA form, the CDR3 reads TGCGCCAGCAGCTTGGAGGGGGGAGTGTCCGAGCAGTACTTC. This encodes CASSLEGGVSEQYF.

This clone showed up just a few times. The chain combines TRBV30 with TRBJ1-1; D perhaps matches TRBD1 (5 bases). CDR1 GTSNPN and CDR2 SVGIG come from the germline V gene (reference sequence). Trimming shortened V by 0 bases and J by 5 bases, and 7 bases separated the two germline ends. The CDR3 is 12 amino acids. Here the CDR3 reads CAWSVGETEAFF. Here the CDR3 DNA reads TGTGCCTGGAGTGTAGGGGAAACTGAAGCTTTCTTT.

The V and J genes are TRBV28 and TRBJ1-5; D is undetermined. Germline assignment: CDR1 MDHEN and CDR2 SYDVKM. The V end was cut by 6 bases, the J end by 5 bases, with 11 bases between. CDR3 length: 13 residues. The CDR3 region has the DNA TGTGCCAGCAGCCGTGACCGGTATCAGCCCCAGCATTTT. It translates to CASSRDRYQPQHF.

The CDR3 region has the DNA TGTGCCAGCGGGCCTCTCGGCTACACCTTC. This sequence encodes CASGPLGYTF. J is TRBJ1-2 and V is TRBV28; unclear D gene. The CDR3 has 10 amino acids. Germline V gene lookup returns CDR1 MDHEN and CDR2 SYDVKM. V was shortened by 8 bases and J by 8 bases, with 9 bases between the two germline ends.

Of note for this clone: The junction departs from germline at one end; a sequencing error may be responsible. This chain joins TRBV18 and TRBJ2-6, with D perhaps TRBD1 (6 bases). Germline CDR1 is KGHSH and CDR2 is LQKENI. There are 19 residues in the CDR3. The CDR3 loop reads CAGSPPDRPVLSGANVLTF. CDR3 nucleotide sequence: TGTGCCGGCTCACCACCAGACAGGCCCGTCCTCTCTGGGGCCAACGTCCTGACTTTC.

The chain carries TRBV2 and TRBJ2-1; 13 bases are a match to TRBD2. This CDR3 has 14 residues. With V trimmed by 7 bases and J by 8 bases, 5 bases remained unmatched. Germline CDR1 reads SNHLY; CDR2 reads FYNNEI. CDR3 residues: CASKLAGGLDEQFF. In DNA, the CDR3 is TGTGCCAGCAAACTAGCGGGGGGGTTGGATGAGCAGTTCTTC.

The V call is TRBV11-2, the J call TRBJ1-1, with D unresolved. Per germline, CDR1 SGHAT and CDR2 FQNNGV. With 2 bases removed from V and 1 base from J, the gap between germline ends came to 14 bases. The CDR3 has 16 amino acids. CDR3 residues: CASSLLEAGQNTEAFF. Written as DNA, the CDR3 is TGTGCCAGCAGCTTATTAGAGGCGGGCCAGAACACTGAAGCTTTCTTT. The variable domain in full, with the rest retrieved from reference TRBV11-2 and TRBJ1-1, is EAGVAQSPRYKIIEKRQSVAFWCNPISGHATLYWYQQILGQGPKLLIQFQNNGVVDDSQLPKDRFSAERLKGVDSTLKIQPAKLEDSAVYLCASSLLEAGQNTEAFFGQGTRLTVV.